This TCR beta chain was profiled in a study of blood T cell repertoires in COVID-19. About the research overall: Acute and convalescent COVID-19 samples came from the United States, Italy and Spain.

Germline V gene data show CDR1 as SGHRS and CDR2 as YFSETQ. V gave up 1 base and J gave up 5 bases; unmatched junction bases: 3. The CDR3 extends over 14 amino acids. As handled by the study authors: Estimation of nucleated cell counts was performed using reference gene primer amplification. Sequencing was performed with immunoSEQ multiplex PCR; in TCRdb, only in-frame clones are kept and a portion is missing. V, J and clone size derive from that table, while D and trimming were established from the DNA sequence. The sample has approximately 140,000 clones, roughly 84% seen once. Only one count was recorded for this clone.

The TCR originated in a man between 65 and 85 years old with acute or convalescent COVID-19. Material: peripheral blood. The chain combines TRBV5-1 with TRBJ1-5; 7 nucleotides align to TRBD1. The CDR3 nucleotides are TGCGCCAGCAGCTTGCGAGGGGGCGATCAGCCCCAGCATTTT. Translating it yields CASSLRGGDQPQHF.